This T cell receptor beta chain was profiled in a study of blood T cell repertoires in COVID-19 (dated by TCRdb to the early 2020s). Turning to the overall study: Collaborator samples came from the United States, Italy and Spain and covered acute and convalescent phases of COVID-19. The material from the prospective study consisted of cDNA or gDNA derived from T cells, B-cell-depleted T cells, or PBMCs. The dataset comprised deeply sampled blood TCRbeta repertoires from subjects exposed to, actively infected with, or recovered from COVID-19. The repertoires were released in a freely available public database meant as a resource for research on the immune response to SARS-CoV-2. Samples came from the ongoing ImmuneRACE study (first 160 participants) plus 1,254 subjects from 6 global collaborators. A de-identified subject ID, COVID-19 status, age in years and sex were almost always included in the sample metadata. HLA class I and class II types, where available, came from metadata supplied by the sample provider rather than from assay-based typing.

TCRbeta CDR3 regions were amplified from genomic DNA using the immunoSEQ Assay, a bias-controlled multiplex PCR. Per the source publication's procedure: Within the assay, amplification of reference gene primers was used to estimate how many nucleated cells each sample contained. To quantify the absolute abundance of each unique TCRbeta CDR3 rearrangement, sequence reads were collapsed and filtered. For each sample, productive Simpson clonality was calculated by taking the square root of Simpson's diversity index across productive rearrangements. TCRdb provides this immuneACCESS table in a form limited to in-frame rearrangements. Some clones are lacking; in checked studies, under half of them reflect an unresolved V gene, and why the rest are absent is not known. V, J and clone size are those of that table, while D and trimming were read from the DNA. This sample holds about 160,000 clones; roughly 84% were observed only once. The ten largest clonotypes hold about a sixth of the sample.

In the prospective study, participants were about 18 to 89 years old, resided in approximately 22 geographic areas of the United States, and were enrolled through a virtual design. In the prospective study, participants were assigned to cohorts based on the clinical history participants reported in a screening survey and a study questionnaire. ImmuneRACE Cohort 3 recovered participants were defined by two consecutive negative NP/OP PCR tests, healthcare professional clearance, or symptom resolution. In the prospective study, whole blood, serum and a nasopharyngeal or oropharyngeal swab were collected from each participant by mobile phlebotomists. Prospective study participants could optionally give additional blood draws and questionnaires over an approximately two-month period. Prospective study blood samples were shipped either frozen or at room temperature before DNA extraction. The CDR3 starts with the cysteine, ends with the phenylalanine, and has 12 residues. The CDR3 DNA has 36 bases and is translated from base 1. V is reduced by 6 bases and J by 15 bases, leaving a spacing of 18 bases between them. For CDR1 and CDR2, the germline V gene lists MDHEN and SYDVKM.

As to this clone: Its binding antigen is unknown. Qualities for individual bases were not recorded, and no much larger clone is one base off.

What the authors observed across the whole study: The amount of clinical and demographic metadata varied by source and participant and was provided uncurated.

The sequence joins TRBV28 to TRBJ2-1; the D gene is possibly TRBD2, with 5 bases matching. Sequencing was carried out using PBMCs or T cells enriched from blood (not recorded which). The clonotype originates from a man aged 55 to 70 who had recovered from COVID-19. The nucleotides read TGTGCCAGCAGCTTCGGACGGGATAAGGGGTTCTTC. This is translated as CASSFGRDKGFF.